The 16 T cell receptor beta chains given below trace back to one sample, sequenced in a study of shared clonotypes between healthy human individuals. Method: immunoSEQ multiplex PCR; TCRdb's copy keeps in-frame clones and lacks some. Found here are 2,100,000 or so clones, almost 96% of them singletons; the top ten hold approximately 0.13%. The sequencing sample was made of naive CD4+ T cells sorted from blood. Subset given: CD45RA+ positively selected. Source of these receptors: a man aged 18 to 29 in good health.

The chain uses TRBV18 and TRBJ2-7, with D perhaps assigned TRBD1 or TRBD2 (6 bases each). V gave up 6 bases and J gave up 0 bases, with 12 bases separating them. CDR1 KGHSH and CDR2 LQKENI come from the germline V gene. The CDR3 spans 14 residues. The CDR3 nucleotides are TGTGCCAGCTCTCTCGGGGGCAGCTCCTACGAGCAGTACTTC. This codes for CASSLGGSSYEQYF.

This chain connects TRBV29-1 to TRBJ1-4; D gene ambiguous. The CDR3 runs to 12 residues. The germline V gene has CDR1 SQVTM and CDR2 ANQGSEA. Trimming took 5 bases from V and 3 from J, leaving 7 bases between them. CDR3 loop: CSVRSANEKLFF. DNA for the CDR3: TGCAGCGTTCGGTCGGCTAATGAAAAACTGTTTTTT.

This chain joins TRBV19 and TRBJ1-1; no clear D. CDR1 LNHDA and CDR2 SQIVND come from the germline V gene (reference sequence). With 0 bases removed from V and 1 base from J, the gap between germline ends came to 12 bases. The CDR3 is 16 residues long. The CDR3 loop is CASSIDRDQKNTEAFF. The CDR3 DNA is TGTGCCAGTAGTATAGATCGAGACCAAAAGAACACTGAAGCTTTCTTT.

This clone was seen a single time. The V call is TRBV11-2, the J call TRBJ2-1; tentatively, D is TRBD2 (5 bases). The germline CDR1 and CDR2 sequences are SGHAT and FQNNGV. CDR3 size: 14 residues. Trimming pared 1 base from V and 3 bases from J, leaving 7 bases between. The CDR3 spells CASSLVRDYNEQFF. As DNA, the CDR3 is TGTGCCAGCAGCTTAGTTCGGGACTACAATGAGCAGTTCTTC.

The chain uses TRBV27 and TRBJ1-6, with TRBD1 identical over 7 bases. The germline CDR1 and CDR2 sequences are MNHEY and SMNVEV (reference sequence). V was pared by 4 bases and J by 6 bases, with 3 bases of the junction left unmatched. The CDR3 is 14 amino acids. This chain's CDR3 is CASSYGQANSPLHF. CDR3 coding DNA: TGTGCCAGCAGTTACGGACAGGCTAATTCACCCCTCCACTTT.

The V call is TRBV28, the J call TRBJ1-3; TRBD1 aligns across 8 bases. Germline V lookup: CDR1 MDHEN, CDR2 SYDVKM. Germline trimming cut 3 bases from V and 4 bases from J; bases unmatched to any gene: 5. This CDR3 has 15 residues. CDR3 nucleotide sequence: TGTGCCAGCAGTTTGCAGGGGGCGCAGGGAAACACCATATATTTT. Its protein is CASSLQGAQGNTIYF.

To note about this clone: Mismatch with germline at one junction end may stem from a read error. The V gene is TRBV7-7, the J gene TRBJ2-2, with 9 nucleotides matching TRBD2. The CDR3 has 15 residues. Germline V gene data show CDR1 as SSHAT and CDR2 as FNYEAQ (reference sequence). CDR3 DNA sequence: TGTGCTAGCAGCTTAGTAGCGGGAGTCGGCGGGGAGCTGTTTTTT. Translation: CASSLVAGVGGELFF.

The chain uses TRBV7-2 and TRBJ1-1; possibly TRBD1 for D (6 bases). The CDR3 runs to 13 residues. The V gene's germline CDR1 is SGHTA and CDR2 FQGNSA. Deletions cut 3 bases from V and 5 bases from J, with 10 bases between. CDR3 bases: TGTGCCAGCAGCTTCGGGACACAGACTGAAGCTTTCTTT. Its translation is CASSFGTQTEAFF.

The J gene is TRBJ2-4, the V gene TRBV2, with D unresolved. The CDR3 runs 16 residues. Germline-derived CDR1 and CDR2 are SNHLY and FYNNEI. Trimming took off 8 bases at V and 0 bases at J, with 17 bases between the two ends. The CDR3 nucleotides are TGTGCCAGCCGCCCCGGCGCTCAACTAGCCAAAAACATTCAGTACTTC. Protein: CASRPGAQLAKNIQYF.

The chain links TRBV7-3 to TRBJ2-1; D perhaps matches TRBD2 (7 bases). CDR1 and CDR2 (germline): SGHTA, FQGTGA. Trimming took off 1 base at V and 4 bases at J, with 17 bases between the two ends. This CDR3 is 17 amino acids long. The CDR3 DNA sequence: TGTGCCAGCAGCTTAAGGGGCGGGGGCCCCCAGTACAATGAGCAGTTCTTC. Amino acids: CASSLRGGGPQYNEQFF. The full variable domain, with the rest looked up from reference TRBV7-3 and TRBJ2-1, is GAGVSQTPSNKVTEKGKYVELRCDPISGHTALYWYRQSLGQGPEFLIYFQGTGAADDSGLPNDRFFAVRPEGSVSTLKIQRTERGDSAVYLCASSLRGGGPQYNEQFFGPGTRLTVL.

The chain couples TRBV6-5 to TRBJ1-4; D uncertain. The CDR3 runs to 13 residues. Per germline, CDR1 MNHEY and CDR2 SVGAGI. V was clipped by 4 bases and J by 6 bases, with 9 bases between them. CDR3: CASSFSRDEKLFF. CDR3 nucleotides: TGTGCCAGCAGTTTCTCCCGGGATGAAAAACTGTTTTTT.

This rearrangement joins TRBV5-1 to TRBJ2-3; D is perhaps TRBD1 (6 bases). Per germline, CDR1 SGHRS and CDR2 YFSETQ. This CDR3 is built from 14 residues. V shed 3 bases and J shed 6 bases, with 14 bases lying between them. The CDR3 DNA sequence: TGCGCCAGCAGCTCAGGGGTTCTGGAGGATACGCAGTATTTT. Amino acids: CASSSGVLEDTQYF.

With respect to this clone: The same CDR3 arises from other DNA sequences in this sample as well. The chain carries TRBV5-1 and TRBJ2-5; no firm D call. The CDR3 extends over 13 amino acids. CDR1 SGHRS and CDR2 YFSETQ come from the germline V gene. Trimming shortened V by 1 base and J by 2 bases, and 6 bases separated the two germline ends. CDR3 in DNA: TGCGCCAGCAGCTTGAGGCCACAAGAGACCCAGTACTTC. Amino acid sequence: CASSLRPQETQYF.

This chain joins TRBV7-3 and TRBJ2-1; no firm D call. The CDR3 has 14 amino acids. CDR1 is SGHTA, CDR2 FQGTGA, per germline. V was cut by 2 bases and J by 0 bases, with 5 bases left in between. The CDR3 is CASSLDPSYNEQFF. The CDR3 DNA sequence: TGTGCCAGCAGCTTAGACCCCTCCTACAATGAGCAGTTCTTC.

The CDR3 nucleotides are TGTGCCTGGACGACAGGGAAATCTAATGAAAAACTGTTTTTT. This gives the protein CAWTTGKSNEKLFF. This chain links TRBV30 with TRBJ1-4; 7 nucleotides align to TRBD1. Trimming cost V 4 bases and J 3 bases; bases outside gene matches: 5. Germline V gene lookup returns CDR1 GTSNPN and CDR2 SVGIG (reference sequence). The CDR3 consists of 14 residues. Full variable domain (missing parts from reference TRBV30 and TRBJ1-4): SQTIHQWPATLVQPVGSPLSLECTVEGTSNPNLYWYRQAAGRGLQLLFYSVGIGQISSEVPQNLSASRPQDRQFILSSKKLLLSDSGFYLCAWTTGKSNEKLFFGSGTQLSVL.

This chain connects TRBV18 to TRBJ2-1, with D possibly being TRBD1 or TRBD2 (5 bases each). The CDR3 loop spans 14 amino acids. Germline CDR1 and CDR2: KGHSH and LQKENI. V was clipped by 4 bases and J by 5 bases, with 12 bases between them. CDR3 loop: CASSRSGTHNEQFF. DNA of the CDR3: TGTGCCAGCTCACGGTCGGGGACGCACAATGAGCAGTTCTTC.